These 26 T cell receptor beta chains came from one sample sequenced in a study of T cells after yellow fever vaccination (dated by TCRdb to between 2018 and 2021). The treatment or condition label here, explained by the study, means: live attenuated yellow fever vaccine strain. The method behind the library was 5' RACE. The reads were generated on an Illumina HiSeq 2500. TCRdb reprocessed the public reads (quality trimming at Q25 with fastp, clone calling with MiXCR) and kept in-frame beta chains. Under each unique CDR3 protein, matching rows form one entry showing the most common genes and DNA. The sample records around 340,000 distinct CDR3 sequences, about 9.5% of which are singletons. More than 15% of the sample is taken by the ten largest. This sample comprised PBMCs, obtained on the day of the first yellow fever vaccination. The receptors here all came from a man between 18 and 29 years old who received the YFV17D yellow fever vaccine.

The rearrangement uses TRBV6-2 or TRBV6-3 and TRBJ2-6; weak D call: TRBD1 (5 bases). CDR1 is MNHEY, CDR2 SVGEGT, per germline. The CDR3 extends over 18 amino acids. V was cut by 1 base and J by 2 bases, with 15 bases left in between. The CDR3 DNA reads as TGTGCCAGCAGTTACTTCAGGGTGCTGAGGCCTGGGGCCAACGTCCTGACTTTC. This encodes CASSYFRVLRPGANVLTF.

Only a few counts were recorded for this clonotype. The gene calls are TRBV10-3 and TRBJ2-3; 7 bases agree with TRBD2. CDR1 is ENHRY, CDR2 SYGVKD, per germline. Trimming took 6 bases from V and 0 from J; bases not matched to a gene: 15. The CDR3 has 18 amino acids. The CDR3 region is CAIRGPPEGRASTDTQYF. The DNA for the CDR3 is TGTGCCATCAGGGGCCCCCCCGAAGGGAGGGCTAGCACAGATACGCAGTATTTT.

The V and J genes are TRBV5-1 and TRBJ1-5, with 8 bases fitting TRBD1. Trimming cost V 1 base and J 5 bases; bases outside gene matches: 5. The CDR3 sequence is 15 residues long. CDR1 is SGHRS and CDR2 is YFSETQ in the germline V gene. The CDR3 sequence is CASSLTGQEDQPQHF. In DNA form, the CDR3 reads TGCGCCAGCAGCTTGACGGGACAGGAGGATCAGCCCCAGCATTTT.

The chain couples TRBV18 to TRBJ2-5, with unresolved D. Germline values: CDR1 KGHSH, CDR2 LQKENI. CDR3 length: 12 amino acids. The germline V and J ends were trimmed by 3 bases and 4 bases, with 6 bases remaining between them. The CDR3 spells CASSPSAETQYF. The DNA for the CDR3 is TGTGCCAGCTCACCCTCCGCAGAGACCCAGTACTTC.

This clonotype was counted only a few times. The chain recombines TRBV7-2 with TRBJ2-3; TRBD2 matches 8 bases. Trimming removed 1 base from V and 1 base from J; junction bases left unmatched: 4. Germline CDR1 and CDR2: SGHTA and FQGNSA. The CDR3 is 16 residues long. In nucleotides, the CDR3 is TGTGCCAGCAGCTTAGGGAAGCGGGGGCGCACAGATACGCAGTATTTT. Translation: CASSLGKRGRTDTQYF.

This chain links TRBV4-1 with TRBJ1-2, with 9 bases fitting TRBD1. CDR1 and CDR2 from the germline V gene are MGHRA and YSYEKL. Unmatched junction bases numbered 8, after V lost 3 bases and J lost 6 bases. This CDR3 has 15 amino acids. The CDR3 nucleotides read TGCGCCAGCAGCCAGGGGACAGGGTCCCTAGATGGCTACACCTTC. This gives the protein CASSQGTGSLDGYTF.

J is TRBJ2-7 and V is TRBV6-1, with D perhaps given as TRBD1 or TRBD2 (6 bases each). Germline CDR1 reads MNHNS; CDR2 reads SASEGT. Trimming removed 6 bases from V and 1 base from J, with 22 bases in between. The CDR3 contains 17 residues. CDR3 amino acids: CASSRLVGAGRSYEQYF. CDR3 sequence (DNA): TGTGCCAGCAGCCGCCTTGTGGGGGCGGGGAGATCCTACGAGCAGTACTTC.

This clonotype showed up just a few times. V and J are TRBV5-5 and TRBJ1-2, with D possibly matching TRBD1 (6 bases). Germline assignment: CDR1 SGHKS and CDR2 YYEKEE (reference sequence). There are 15 residues in the CDR3. Trimming shortened V by 4 bases and J by 3 bases, and 16 bases separated the two germline ends. CDR3 protein: CASSRVGAGDYGYTF. The CDR3 DNA sequence: TGTGCCAGCAGCCGCGTCGGGGCAGGGGACTATGGCTACACCTTC.

This clonotype was counted at least ten times. The rearrangement joins TRBV5-5 to TRBJ2-3; D is uncertain. The CDR3 sequence is 11 residues long. V gave up 3 bases and J gave up 5 bases, with 4 bases separating them. The germline gives CDR1 SGHKS, CDR2 YYEKEE (reference sequence). Written as DNA, the CDR3 is TGTGCCAGCAGCTGGGGAGATACGCAGTATTTT. Encoded protein: CASSWGDTQYF.

The chain combines TRBV3-1 with TRBJ2-5; a weak D match, TRBD2 (6 bases). Trimming took off 1 base at V and 2 bases at J, with 17 bases between the two ends. CDR3 length: 17 amino acids. The germline gives CDR1 LGHDT, CDR2 YNNKEL (reference sequence). The DNA for the CDR3 is TGTGCCAGCAGCCAAGTGGGGGGACTGGGGGATCAAGAGACCCAGTACTTC. Its translation: CASSQVGGLGDQETQYF.

The chain employs TRBV18 and TRBJ1-1; D perhaps matches TRBD1 (6 bases). Germline V gene lookup returns CDR1 KGHSH and CDR2 LQKENI. CDR3 length: 17 amino acids. V lost 2 bases and J lost 0, with 16 bases in between. This CDR3 is CASSPGRDNRMNTEAFF. CDR3 nucleotides: TGTGCCAGCTCACCAGGCCGGGACAACCGAATGAACACTGAAGCTTTCTTT.

There are a few counts of this clonotype. The rearrangement links TRBV7-3 to TRBJ2-1; a weak D match, TRBD2 (5 bases). The CDR3 sequence is 14 residues long. V was cut by 5 bases and J by 5 bases, with 13 bases left in between. The germline gives CDR1 SGHTA, CDR2 FQGTGA. The CDR3 DNA follows: TGTGCCAGCAGCACCTCCGGGGTAGACAATGAGCAGTTCTTC. Residues: CASSTSGVDNEQFF. The variable domain in full, completed from reference TRBV7-3 and TRBJ2-1, reads GAGVSQTPSNKVTEKGKYVELRCDPISGHTALYWYRQSLGQGPEFLIYFQGTGAADDSGLPNDRFFAVRPEGSVSTLKIQRTERGDSAVYLCASSTSGVDNEQFFGPGTRLTVL.

This clonotype was seen more than once but under ten times. The gene calls are TRBV6-1 and TRBJ2-1, with 7 positions matching TRBD2. Germline loops: CDR1 MNHNS, CDR2 SASEGT. V lost 6 bases and J lost 7; bases outside the gene matches: 6. The CDR3 has 13 amino acids. Here the CDR3 reads CASRRLASNEQFF. CDR3 bases: TGTGCCAGCAGACGACTAGCTTCAAATGAGCAGTTCTTC.

Worth noting for this clonotype: At one end, the junction sequence differs from germline, possibly due to a read error. The chain combines TRBV6-1 with TRBJ2-1; 11 bases fit TRBD2. In germline, CDR1 is MNHNS, CDR2 SASEGT. The CDR3 consists of 17 residues. CDR3 residues: CACRRTSGSGSYNEQFF. In DNA form, the CDR3 reads TGTGCCTGCAGGCGGACTAGCGGGTCTGGGTCCTACAATGAGCAGTTCTTC.

This clonotype was found many times. V gene TRBV20-1 combines with J gene TRBJ2-7, with TRBD2 matching 11 bases. Germline V gene sequence: CDR1 DFQATT, CDR2 SNEGSKA (reference sequence). Trimming took 5 bases from V and 4 from J; bases not matched to a gene: 10. The CDR3 contains 15 residues. The CDR3 region has the DNA TGCAGTGCTGGGGCCCCTAGCGGGGGGAATTACGAGCAGTACTTC. Its protein product is CSAGAPSGGNYEQYF.

V and J are TRBV7-9 and TRBJ2-2; no firm D call. The CDR3 consists of 14 residues. Germline assignment: CDR1 SEHNR and CDR2 FQNEAQ (reference sequence). The ends were cut back, 5 bases at V and 6 bases at J, with 13 bases in the middle. CDR3 amino acids: CASSVLGQPGELFF. As DNA, the CDR3 is TGTGCCAGCAGCGTCCTCGGCCAACCCGGGGAGCTGTTTTTT.

This clonotype has a count of ten or more. The chain recombines TRBV4-3 with TRBJ2-1, with D uncertain. V lost 3 bases and J 0 bases, leaving 18 bases between the germline ends. The V gene's germline CDR1 is LGHNA and CDR2 YSLEER. CDR3 length: 18 amino acids. CDR3 protein: CASSQPTGDWSSYNEQFF. CDR3 DNA sequence: TGCGCCAGCAGCCAGCCGACCGGCGACTGGAGCTCCTACAATGAGCAGTTCTTC.

V gene TRBV7-9 combines with J gene TRBJ1-1; TRBD1 agrees at 12 bases. CDR3 length: 17 amino acids. J was trimmed by 5 bases and V by 3 bases; bases with no gene match: 10. The germline V gene has CDR1 SEHNR and CDR2 FQNEAQ (reference sequence). The CDR3 spells CASSFGPGQGAETEAFF. The DNA of the CDR3 is TGTGCCAGCAGCTTCGGACCGGGACAGGGGGCTGAGACTGAAGCTTTCTTT. Variable domain in full (rest from reference TRBV7-9 and TRBJ1-1): DTGVSQNPRHKITKRGQNVTFRCDPISEHNRLYWYRQTLGQGPEFLTYFQNEAQLEKSRLLSDRFSAERPKGSFSTLEIQRTEQGDSAMYLCASSFGPGQGAETEAFFGQGTRLTVV.

This clonotype has more than one count but fewer than ten. This chain connects TRBV7-2 to TRBJ2-7; 7 bases align to TRBD1. The germline V gene has CDR1 SGHTA and CDR2 FQGNSA. The CDR3 is 15 residues long. Losses at the gene ends were 4 bases for V and 3 bases for J; bases not matched to a gene: 9. For the CDR3, the DNA is TGTGCCAGCAGCTCCGGCCCGGGACAGCACTACGAGCAGTACTTC. It encodes CASSSGPGQHYEQYF.

There are many counts of this clonotype. The gene calls are TRBV10-3 and TRBJ2-1; D gene uncertain. Germline V gene lookup returns CDR1 ENHRY and CDR2 SYGVKD. The CDR3 covers 12 residues. The V end was cut by 3 bases, the J end by 3 bases, with 3 bases between. The DNA of the CDR3 is TGTGCCATCAGTGACAGCTACAATGAGCAGTTCTTC. This translates into CAISDSYNEQFF.

This clonotype was found many times. The CDR3 DNA is TGTGCCAGCAGCTTAGCGGAATACAATGAGCAGTTCTTC. This encodes CASSLAEYNEQFF. The chain carries TRBV7-2 and TRBJ2-1; D is ambiguous. The germline V gene encodes CDR1 SGHTA and CDR2 FQGNSA. V lost 0 bases, J lost 4 bases, and 4 bases lay in between. CDR3 size: 13 residues.

This clonotype was seen a few times. The chain uses TRBV7-6 and TRBJ2-1; maybe TRBD2 (5 bases). The CDR3 is made up of 13 amino acids. V lost 5 bases, J lost 7 bases, and 12 bases lay in between. Per the germline V gene, CDR1 is SGHVS and CDR2 is FNYEAQ. CDR3 bases: TGTGCCAGCAGCCGGGATTTAGAAAATGAGCAGTTCTTC. Translated: CASSRDLENEQFF. Combining the CDR3 with reference TRBV7-6 and TRBJ2-1 gives the whole variable domain GAGVSQSPRYKVTKRGQDVALRCDPISGHVSLYWYRQALGQGPEFLTYFNYEAQQDKSGLPNDRFSAERPEGSISTLTIQRTEQRDSAMYRCASSRDLENEQFFGPGTRLTVL.

This clonotype appeared a few times. This chain uses TRBV7-9 with TRBJ2-7, with D uncertain. Looked up from germline, CDR1 is SEHNR and CDR2 is FQNEAQ (reference sequence). V dropped 3 bases and J dropped 2 bases, with 11 bases sitting between them. The CDR3 has 14 amino acids. The CDR3 DNA reads TGTGCCAGCAGCTTCGGTGGGCAGACCTACGAGCAGTACGTC. This gives the protein CASSFGGQTYEQYV.

The chain uses TRBV27 and TRBJ2-7; 9 positions agree with TRBD1. CDR3 length: 13 residues. The V gene's germline CDR1 is MNHEY and CDR2 SMNVEV (reference sequence). V gave up 6 bases and J gave up 7 bases; unmatched junction bases: 7. The CDR3 bases are TGTGCCAGCAGCGCCGGGACAGGGATAGAGCAGTACTTC. It is translated as CASSAGTGIEQYF.

This clonotype appeared a few times. CDR3 in amino acids: CASSQTGYRGRGDQETQYF. DNA for the CDR3: TGTGCCAGCAGCCAGACGGGATACAGGGGGCGCGGGGACCAAGAGACCCAGTACTTC. This sequence joins TRBV3-1 and TRBJ2-5; 9 bases fit TRBD1. CDR3 length: 19 residues. Germline CDR1 reads LGHDT; CDR2 reads YNNKEL (reference sequence). Trimming took 3 bases from V and 0 from J; bases not matched to a gene: 14.

CDR3 DNA sequence: TGTGCCAGCTCACAGCAGGGTGGAAACATTCAGTACTTC. Residues: CASSQQGGNIQYF. The V gene is TRBV18, the J gene TRBJ2-4, with TRBD1 as a possible D gene (5 bases). Trimming took off 4 bases at V and 6 bases at J, with 10 bases between the two ends. The CDR3 length is 13 residues. Germline V gene sequence: CDR1 KGHSH, CDR2 LQKENI.